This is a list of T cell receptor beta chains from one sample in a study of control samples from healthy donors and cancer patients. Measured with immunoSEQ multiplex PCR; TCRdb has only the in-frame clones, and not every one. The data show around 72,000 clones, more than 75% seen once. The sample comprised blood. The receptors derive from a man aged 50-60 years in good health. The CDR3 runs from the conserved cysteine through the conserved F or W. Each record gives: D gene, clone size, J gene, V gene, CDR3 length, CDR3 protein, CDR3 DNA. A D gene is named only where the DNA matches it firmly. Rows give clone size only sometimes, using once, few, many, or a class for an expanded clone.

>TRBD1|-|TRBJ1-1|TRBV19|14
CASSLGGRGTEAFF
TGTGCCAGTAGCCTAGGGGGCAGGGGCACTGAAGCTTTCTTT
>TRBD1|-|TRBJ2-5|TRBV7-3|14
CASSNGQVPETQYF
TGTGCCAGCAGCAATGGACAGGTTCCAGAGACCCAGTACTTC
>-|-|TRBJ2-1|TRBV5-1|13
CASSSGFGNEQFF
TGCGCCAGCAGTTCCGGGTTTGGGAATGAGCAGTTCTTC
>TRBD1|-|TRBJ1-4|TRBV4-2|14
CASSLGQPYEKLFF
TGTGCCAGCAGCCTGGGACAGCCTTATGAAAAACTGTTTTTT
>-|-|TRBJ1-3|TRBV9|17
CASSVAPQASSGNTIYF
TGTGCCAGCAGCGTAGCCCCCCAGGCGAGCTCTGGAAACACCATATATTTT
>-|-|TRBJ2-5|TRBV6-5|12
CASSPNPETQYF
TGTGCCAGCAGTCCTAATCCAGAGACCCAGTACTTC
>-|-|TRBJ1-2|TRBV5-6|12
CASSLTSSGYTF
TGTGCCAGCAGCCTAACTAGTTCGGGCTACACCTTC
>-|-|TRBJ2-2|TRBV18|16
CASSPLLKGQGGELFF
TGTGCCAGCTCACCACTATTGAAGGGACAAGGCGGGGAGCTGTTTTTT
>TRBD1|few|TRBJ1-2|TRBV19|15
CASSPINRGNYGYTF
TGTGCCAGTAGTCCTATTAACAGGGGGAACTATGGCTACACCTTC
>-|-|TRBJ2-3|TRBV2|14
CAKRGGPDTDTQYF
TGTGCCAAGCGAGGGGGGCCCGACACAGATACGCAGTATTTT
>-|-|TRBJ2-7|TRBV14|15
CASSQGLTGTYEQYF
TGTGCCAGCAGCCAGGGGTTGACAGGAACCTACGAGCAGTACTTC
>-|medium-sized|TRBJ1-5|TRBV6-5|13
CASSYSEHQPQHF
TGTGCCAGCAGTTACTCGGAGCATCAGCCCCAGCATTTT
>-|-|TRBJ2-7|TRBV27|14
CASSLVTAAYEQYF
TGTGCCAGCAGTTTGGTGACAGCTGCCTACGAGCAGTACTTC
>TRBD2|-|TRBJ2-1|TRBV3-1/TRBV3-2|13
CASSSSGSDEQFF
TGTGCCAGCAGTTCCAGCGGGAGCGATGAGCAGTTCTTC
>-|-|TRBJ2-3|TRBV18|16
CASSPTPAASTDTQYF
TGTGCCAGCTCACCAACGCCAGCGGCCAGCACAGATACGCAGTATTTT
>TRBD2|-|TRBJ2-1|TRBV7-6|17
CASSLRLAGGSNNEQFF
TGTGCCAGCAGCTTACGACTAGCGGGAGGTTCCAACAATGAGCAGTTCTTC
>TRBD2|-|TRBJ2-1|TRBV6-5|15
CAVSTGGGAYNEQFF
TGTGCCGTCTCGACCGGGGGAGGGGCCTACAATGAGCAGTTCTTC
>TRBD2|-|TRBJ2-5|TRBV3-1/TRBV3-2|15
CASTLSGRSDETQYF
TGTGCCAGCACACTTAGCGGGAGATCGGATGAGACCCAGTACTTC
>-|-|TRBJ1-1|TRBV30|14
CAWGLSGVNTEAFF
TGTGCCTGGGGGCTCTCGGGGGTAAACACTGAAGCTTTCTTT
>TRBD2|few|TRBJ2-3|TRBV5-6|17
CASSPRLAGGGTDTQYF
TGTGCCAGCAGCCCCCGACTAGCGGGAGGAGGAACAGATACGCAGTATTTT
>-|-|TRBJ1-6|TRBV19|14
CASRESSYNSPLHF
TGTGCCAGTAGGGAGAGCTCCTATAATTCACCCCTCCACTTT
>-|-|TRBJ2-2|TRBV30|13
CAWSHRDTGELFF
TGTGCCTGGAGTCACAGGGATACCGGGGAGCTGTTTTTT
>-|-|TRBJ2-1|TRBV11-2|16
CASSRRQDISYNEQFF
TGTGCCAGCAGCCGGAGACAGGACATTTCCTACAATGAGCAGTTCTTC
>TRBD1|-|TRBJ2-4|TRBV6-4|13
CASSQAGGNIQYF
TGTGCCAGCAGCCAAGCAGGGGGAAACATTCAGTACTTC
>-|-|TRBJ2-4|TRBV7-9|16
CASSLEEWGRGNIQYF
TGTGCCAGCAGCTTAGAAGAGTGGGGGCGCGGGAACATTCAGTACTTC
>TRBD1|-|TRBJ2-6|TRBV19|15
CASRQGTSGANVLTF
TGTGCCAGTCGACAGGGGACGTCGGGGGCCAACGTCCTGACTTTC
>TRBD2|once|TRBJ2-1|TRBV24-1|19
CATSDQSPWAGGPMNEQFF
TGTGCCACCAGTGATCAGTCCCCTTGGGCGGGAGGACCTATGAATGAGCAGTTCTTC
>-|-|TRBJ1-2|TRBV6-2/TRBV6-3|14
CASSYGGGNYGYTF
TGTGCCAGCAGTTACGGCGGGGGAAACTATGGCTACACCTTC
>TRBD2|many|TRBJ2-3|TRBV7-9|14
CASTTGGGTDTQYF
TGTGCCAGCACCACGGGGGGGGGCACAGATACGCAGTATTTT
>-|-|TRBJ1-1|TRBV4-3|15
CASSQDDRLNTEAFF
TGCGCCAGCAGCCAAGATGACAGGTTGAACACTGAAGCTTTCTTT
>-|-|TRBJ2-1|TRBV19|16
CASSQPGEVAYNEQFF
TGTGCCAGTAGCCAACCGGGGGAGGTTGCCTACAATGAGCAGTTCTTC
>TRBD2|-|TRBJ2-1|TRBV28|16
CASSLATGLAGGEQFF
TGTGCCAGCAGTTTAGCCACCGGACTAGCGGGAGGTGAGCAGTTCTTC
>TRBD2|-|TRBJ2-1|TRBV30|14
CAWRPGTRVWEQFF
TGTGCCTGGCGCCCCGGGACTAGAGTCTGGGAGCAGTTCTTC
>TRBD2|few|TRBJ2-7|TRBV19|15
CASSTTGTSGYEQYF
TGTGCCAGTAGTACAACCGGGACTAGCGGCTACGAGCAGTACTTC
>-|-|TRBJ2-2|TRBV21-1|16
CASSKESSLFTGELFF
TGTGCCAGCAGCAAAGAAAGCTCCCTGTTTACCGGGGAGCTGTTTTTT
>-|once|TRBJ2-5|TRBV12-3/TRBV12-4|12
CASSFFGETQYF
TGTGCCAGCAGTTTCTTCGGGGAAACCCAGTACTTC
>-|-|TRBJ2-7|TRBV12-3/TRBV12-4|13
CASSLQGSYEQYF
TGTGCCAGCAGTTTACAGGGTTCCTACGAGCAGTACTTC
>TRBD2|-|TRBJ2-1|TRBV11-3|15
CASSPRSGSYNEQFF
TGTGCCAGCAGCCCTCGTAGCGGGTCCTACAATGAGCAGTTCTTC
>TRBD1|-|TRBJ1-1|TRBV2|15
CASRDRGGAGTEAFF
TGTGCCAGCAGGGACAGAGGGGGCGCAGGGACTGAAGCTTTCTTT
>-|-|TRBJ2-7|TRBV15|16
CATSRSPQGGQDEQYF
TGTGCCACCAGCAGAAGCCCCCAAGGGGGGCAGGACGAGCAGTACTTC
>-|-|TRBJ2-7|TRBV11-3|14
CASSFQGSNYEQYF
TGTGCCAGCAGCTTCCAGGGCAGTAACTACGAGCAGTACTTC
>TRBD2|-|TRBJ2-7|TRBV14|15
CASSQGGSGSYKQYF
TGTGCCAGCAGCCAAGGGGGTAGCGGGAGCTACAAGCAGTACTTC
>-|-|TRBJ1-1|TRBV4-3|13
CASSLHENTEAFF
TGCGCCAGCAGCCTTCACGAGAACACTGAAGCTTTCTTT
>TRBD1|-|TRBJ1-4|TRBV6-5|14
CASSSGGAWEKLFF
TGTGCCAGCAGCTCAGGGGGCGCTTGGGAAAAACTGTTTTTT
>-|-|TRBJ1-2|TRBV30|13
CAWSVGYGTVYTF
TGTGCCTGGAGTGTGGGGTACGGAACTGTCTACACCTTC
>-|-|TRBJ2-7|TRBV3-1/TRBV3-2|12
CASSRHTSEQYF
TGTGCCAGCAGCCGTCATACCAGCGAGCAGTACTTC
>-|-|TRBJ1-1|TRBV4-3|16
CASSQDVPQGLTEAFF
TGCGCCAGCAGCCAAGATGTCCCTCAGGGATTAACTGAAGCTTTCTTT
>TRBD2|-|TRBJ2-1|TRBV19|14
CASTQREPFNEQFF
TGTGCCAGTACCCAGCGGGAGCCCTTCAATGAGCAGTTCTTC
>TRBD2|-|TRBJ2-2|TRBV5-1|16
CASSLTSGSATGELFF
TGCGCCAGCAGCTTAACTAGCGGGAGTGCCACCGGGGAGCTGTTTTTT
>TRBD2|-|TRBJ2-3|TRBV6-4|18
CASSDSTSGSRSTDTQYF
TGTGCCAGCAGTGACTCTACCAGCGGGAGCCGGAGTACAGATACGCAGTATTTT
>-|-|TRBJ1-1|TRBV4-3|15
CASSQDLRANTEAFF
TGCGCCAGCAGCCAAGATTTACGGGCGAACACTGAAGCTTTCTTT